What follows are 13 T cell receptor beta chains derived from one specimen sequenced in a study of blood T cell repertoires in COVID-19. Sequenced by immunoSEQ multiplex PCR; TCRdb stores in-frame clones only, minus some. The sample includes almost 400,000 clones, around 87% of them seen just once. Specimen: peripheral blood. The receptors originated from a woman aged 55 to 70 with COVID-19, enrolled during active disease.

V usage is TRBV19 and J usage is TRBJ2-6; TRBD2 agrees at 9 bases. From germline, CDR1 is LNHDA and CDR2 SQIVND (reference sequence). The CDR3 has 15 amino acids. The V segment lost 7 bases and the J segment 0 bases; nucleotides outside the gene matches: 1. CDR3 loop: CASNSGSSGANVLTF. CDR3 bases: TGTGCCAGTAATAGCGGGAGCTCTGGGGCCAACGTCCTGACTTTC.

The V call is TRBV29-1, the J call TRBJ2-7; possibly TRBD1 for D (6 bases). The CDR3 loop spans 13 amino acids. From germline, CDR1 is SQVTM and CDR2 ANQGSEA. The V and J ends lost 6 bases and 0 bases respectively, with 12 bases between them. The CDR3 loop is CSVYRESSYEQYF. The CDR3 DNA sequence: TGCAGCGTCTACAGGGAGAGCTCCTACGAGCAGTACTTC.

This sequence joins TRBV7-9 and TRBJ2-3; D is unclear. V was trimmed by 1 base and J by 3 bases, leaving 14 bases between them. This CDR3 has 16 residues. Germline CDR1 SEHNR, CDR2 FQNEAQ (reference sequence). The DNA of the CDR3 is TGTGCCAGCAGCTTAGTGGGCAGGCTCAGGACAGATACGCAGTATTTT. Residues: CASSLVGRLRTDTQYF.

The chain joins TRBV7-9 to TRBJ1-2; 8 bases are shared with TRBD1. CDR1 and CDR2 (germline): SEHNR, FQNEAQ (reference sequence). The CDR3 contains 12 residues. V gave up 9 bases and J gave up 0 bases; unmatched junction bases: 0. The CDR3 protein is CARDRANYGYTF. The CDR3, as DNA: TGTGCCAGGGACAGGGCTAACTATGGCTACACCTTC.

This clone was detected a few times. The same CDR3 also results from other DNA sequences found in this sample. The gene calls are TRBV6-5 and TRBJ2-2; a possible D gene is TRBD1 (6 bases). Per germline, CDR1 MNHEY and CDR2 SVGAGI. The V end was cut by 0 bases, the J end by 5 bases, with 7 bases between. The CDR3 length is 14 residues. DNA of the CDR3: TGTGCCAGCAGTTACTCGAGGGGGACCGGGGAGCTGTTTTTT. Translating it yields CASSYSRGTGELFF.

The V call is TRBV28, the J call TRBJ2-1; 9 bases fit TRBD1. Germline-derived CDR1 and CDR2 are MDHEN and SYDVKM. The length of the CDR3 is 17 residues. J was trimmed by 7 bases and V by 1 base; bases with no gene match: 11. CDR3 residues: CASSLYFVGQGGNEQFF. For the CDR3, the DNA is TGTGCCAGCAGTTTATACTTTGTGGGACAGGGAGGGAATGAGCAGTTCTTC.

The rearrangement links TRBV20-1 to TRBJ2-3; D uncertain. Germline V lookup: CDR1 DFQATT, CDR2 SNEGSKA (reference sequence). The ends were cut back, 6 bases at V and 4 bases at J, with 8 bases in the middle. This CDR3 is built from 11 residues. The CDR3 protein is CSAPRSDTQYF. The CDR3, as DNA: TGCAGTGCACCTCGGTCAGATACGCAGTATTTT.

J is TRBJ1-2 and V is TRBV27; D is undetermined. This CDR3 has 14 amino acids. The V gene's germline CDR1 is MNHEY and CDR2 SMNVEV (reference sequence). V lost 2 bases and J lost 8, with 15 bases in between. In nucleotides, the CDR3 is TGTGCCAGCAGTTTAGGTGCTGCGCCCCTGGGCTACACCTTC. Translation gives CASSLGAAPLGYTF.

The V and J genes are TRBV28 and TRBJ2-1; 15 positions agree with TRBD2. This CDR3 has 16 amino acids. Trimming took 6 bases from V and 9 from J; bases not matched to a gene: 9. The germline V gene encodes CDR1 MDHEN and CDR2 SYDVKM. CDR3 amino acids: CASSRTSGGAGGEQFF. The DNA of the CDR3 is TGTGCCAGCAGCCGGACTAGCGGGGGGGCAGGGGGTGAGCAGTTCTTC.

This clone was recorded once. The chain links TRBV28 to TRBJ2-7, with TRBD2 matching over 10 bases. V was clipped by 6 bases and J by 0 bases; unmatched bases: 5. CDR1 is MDHEN and CDR2 is SYDVKM in the germline V gene. The CDR3 has 15 residues. The CDR3 DNA reads as TGTGCCAGCAGATATACTAGCGGGAACTCCTACGAGCAGTACTTC. Translation gives CASRYTSGNSYEQYF.

V gene TRBV5-4 combines with J gene TRBJ1-2; D not certain. CDR1 and CDR2 (germline): SGHNT, YYREEE (reference sequence). CDR3 length: 12 amino acids. The V and J ends lost 4 bases and 4 bases respectively, with 8 bases between them. The CDR3 is CASSPGVYGYTF. The CDR3 DNA reads TGTGCCAGCAGCCCCGGGGTCTATGGCTACACCTTC. The full variable domain, rest sourced from reference TRBV5-4 and TRBJ1-2, is ETGVTQSPTHLIKTRGQQVTLRCSSQSGHNTVSWYQQALGQGPQFIFQYYREEENGRGNFPPRFSGLQFPNYSSELNVNALELDDSALYLCASSPGVYGYTFGSGTRLTVV.

J is TRBJ2-3 and V is TRBV7-9; 14 bases map to TRBD2. The CDR3 has 17 residues. CDR1 is SEHNR and CDR2 is FQNEAQ in the germline V gene (reference sequence). Unmatched junction bases numbered 5, after V lost 4 bases and J lost 2 bases. DNA of the CDR3: TGTGCCAGCAGCTCCAGGACTAGCGGGGGGCCCACAGATACGCAGTATTTT. It yields the protein CASSSRTSGGPTDTQYF.

The V gene is TRBV7-9, the J gene TRBJ2-7; 9 nucleotides line up with TRBD2. Germline loops: CDR1 SEHNR, CDR2 FQNEAQ (reference sequence). The V gene end was trimmed by 5 bases and the J gene end by 5 bases; junction bases not matched to a gene: 4. CDR3 length: 13 residues. CDR3 nucleotide sequence: TGTGCCAGCAGCGCTAGCGGGGCCCACGAGCAGTACTTC. Residues: CASSASGAHEQYF. Together with reference TRBV7-9 and TRBJ2-7, the CDR3 gives the full variable domain: DTGVSQNPRHKITKRGQNVTFRCDPISEHNRLYWYRQTLGQGPEFLTYFQNEAQLEKSRLLSDRFSAERPKGSFSTLEIQRTEQGDSAMYLCASSASGAHEQYFGPGTRLTVT.